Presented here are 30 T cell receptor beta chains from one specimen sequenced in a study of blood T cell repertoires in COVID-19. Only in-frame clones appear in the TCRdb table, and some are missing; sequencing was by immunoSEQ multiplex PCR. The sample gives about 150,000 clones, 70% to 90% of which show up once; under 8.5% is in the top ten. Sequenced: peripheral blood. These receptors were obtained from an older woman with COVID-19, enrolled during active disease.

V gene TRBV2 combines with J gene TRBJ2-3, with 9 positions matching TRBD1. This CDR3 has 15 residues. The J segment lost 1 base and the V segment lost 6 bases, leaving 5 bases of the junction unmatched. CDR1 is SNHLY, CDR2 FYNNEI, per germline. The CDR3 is CASRPGQGRTDTQYF. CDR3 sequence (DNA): TGTGCCAGCAGACCGGGACAGGGACGCACAGATACGCAGTATTTT. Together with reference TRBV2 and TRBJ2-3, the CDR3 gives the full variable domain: EPEVTQTPSHQVTQMGQEVILRCVPISNHLYFYWYRQILGQKVEFLVSFYNNEISEKSEIFDDQFSVERPDGSNFTLKIRSTKLEDSAMYFCASRPGQGRTDTQYFGPGTRLTVL.

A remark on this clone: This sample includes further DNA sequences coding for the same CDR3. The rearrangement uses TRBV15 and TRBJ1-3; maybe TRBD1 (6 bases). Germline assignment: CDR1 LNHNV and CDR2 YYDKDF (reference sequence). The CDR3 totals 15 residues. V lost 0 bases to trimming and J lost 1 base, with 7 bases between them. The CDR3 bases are TGTGCCACCAGCAGAGACAGGGGTTCTGGAAACACCATATATTTT. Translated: CATSRDRGSGNTIYF.

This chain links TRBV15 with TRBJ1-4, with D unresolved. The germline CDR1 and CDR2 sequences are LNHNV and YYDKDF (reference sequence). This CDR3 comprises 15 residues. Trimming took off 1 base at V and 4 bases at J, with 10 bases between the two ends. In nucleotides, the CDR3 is TGTGCCACCAGCAGAGTGCAGGTCCTTAATGAAAAACTGTTTTTT. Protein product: CATSRVQVLNEKLFF.

The DNA for the CDR3 is TGCGCCAGCAGCCAAGATAGCCAGCGATCCTACGAGCAGTACGTC. Translation gives CASSQDSQRSYEQYV. The rearrangement uses TRBV4-1 and TRBJ2-7, with D uncertain. This CDR3 has 15 residues. CDR1 and CDR2 (germline): MGHRA, YSYEKL. Trimming took off 0 bases at V and 1 base at J, with 10 bases between the two ends.

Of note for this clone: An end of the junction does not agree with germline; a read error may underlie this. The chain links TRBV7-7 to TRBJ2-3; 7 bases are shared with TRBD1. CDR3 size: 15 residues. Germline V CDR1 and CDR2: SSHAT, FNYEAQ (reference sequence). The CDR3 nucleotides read TGTGCTAGCAGCCCCAACAGGGGCAGTTCAGATACGCAGTATTTT. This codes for CASSPNRGSSDTQYF.

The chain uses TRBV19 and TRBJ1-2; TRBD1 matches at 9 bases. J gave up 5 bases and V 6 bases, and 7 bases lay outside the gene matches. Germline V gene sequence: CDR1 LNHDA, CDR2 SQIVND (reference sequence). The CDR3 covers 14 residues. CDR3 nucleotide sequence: TGTGCCAGTAGGGACAGGGGAATACGATATGGCTACACCTTC. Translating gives CASRDRGIRYGYTF.

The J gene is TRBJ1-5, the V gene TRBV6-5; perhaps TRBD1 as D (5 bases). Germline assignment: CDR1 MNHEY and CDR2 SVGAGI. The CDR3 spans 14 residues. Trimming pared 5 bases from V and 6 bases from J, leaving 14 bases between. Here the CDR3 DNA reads TGTGCCAGCAGTCACACAGGATACCGTCAGCCCCAGCATTTT. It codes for CASSHTGYRQPQHF.

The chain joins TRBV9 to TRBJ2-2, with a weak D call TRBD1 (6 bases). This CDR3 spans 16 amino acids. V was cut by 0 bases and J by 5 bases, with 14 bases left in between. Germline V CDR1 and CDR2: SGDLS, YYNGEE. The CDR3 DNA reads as TGTGCCAGCAGCGTAGGTACAGGGCGGAGGACCGGGGAGCTGTTTTTT. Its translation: CASSVGTGRRTGELFF.

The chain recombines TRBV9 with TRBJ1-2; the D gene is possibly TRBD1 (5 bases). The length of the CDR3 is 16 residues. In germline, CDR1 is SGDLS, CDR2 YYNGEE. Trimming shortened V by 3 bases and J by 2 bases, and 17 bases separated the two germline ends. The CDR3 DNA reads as TGTGCCAGCAGCGCCGTGGTAGGGGATGGAAACTATGGCTACACCTTC. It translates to CASSAVVGDGNYGYTF.

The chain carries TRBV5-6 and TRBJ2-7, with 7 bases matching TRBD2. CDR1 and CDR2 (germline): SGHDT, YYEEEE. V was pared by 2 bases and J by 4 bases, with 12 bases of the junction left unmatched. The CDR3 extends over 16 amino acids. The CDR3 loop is CASSLGSGRILYEQYF. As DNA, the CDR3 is TGTGCCAGCAGCTTAGGTAGCGGGCGAATTCTTTACGAGCAGTACTTC.

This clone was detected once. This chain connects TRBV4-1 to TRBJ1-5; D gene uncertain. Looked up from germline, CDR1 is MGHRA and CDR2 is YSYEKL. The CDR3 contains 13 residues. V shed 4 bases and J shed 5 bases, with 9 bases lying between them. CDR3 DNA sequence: TGCGCCAGCAGCCTGGAGAGGCATCAGCCCCAGCATTTT. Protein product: CASSLERHQPQHF.

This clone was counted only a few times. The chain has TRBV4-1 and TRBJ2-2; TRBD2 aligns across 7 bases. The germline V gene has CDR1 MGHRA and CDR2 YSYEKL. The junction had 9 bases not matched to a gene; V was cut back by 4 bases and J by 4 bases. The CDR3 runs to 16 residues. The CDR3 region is CASSRGEGTSTGELFF. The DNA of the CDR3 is TGCGCCAGCAGCCGCGGGGAGGGAACGAGCACCGGGGAGCTGTTTTTT.

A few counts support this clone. CDR3 residues: CASSTDRVGGNTIYF. The CDR3 DNA reads as TGTGCCAGTAGTACCGACAGGGTTGGAGGAAACACCATATATTTT. This sequence joins TRBV19 and TRBJ1-3; 7 bases are a match to TRBD1. The junction had 7 bases not matched to a gene; V was cut back by 4 bases and J by 4 bases. Germline CDR1 reads LNHDA; CDR2 reads SQIVND (reference sequence). The CDR3 has 15 residues.

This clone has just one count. The CDR3 DNA sequence: TGTGCCAGCAGTACAAGGACAGGGGGTTTCTACAATGAGCAGTTCTTC. Translation gives CASSTRTGGFYNEQFF. J is TRBJ2-1 and V is TRBV11-1; 10 positions match TRBD1. J was trimmed by 3 bases and V by 6 bases; bases with no gene match: 8. From germline, CDR1 is SGHAT and CDR2 FQDESV (reference sequence). This CDR3 spans 16 amino acids. Using reference TRBV11-1 and TRBJ2-1 for the parts outside the CDR3, the full variable domain is EAEVAQSPRYKITEKSQAVAFWCDPISGHATLYWYRQILGQGPELLVQFQDESVVDDSQLPKDRFSAERLKGVDSTLKIQPAELGDSAMYLCASSTRTGGFYNEQFFGPGTRLTVL.

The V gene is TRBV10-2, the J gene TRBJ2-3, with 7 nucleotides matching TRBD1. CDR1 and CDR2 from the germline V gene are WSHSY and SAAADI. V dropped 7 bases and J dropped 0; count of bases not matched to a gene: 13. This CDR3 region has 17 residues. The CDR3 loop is CASIPDRALSSTDTQYF. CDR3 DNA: TGCGCCAGCATTCCCGACAGGGCCCTCTCTAGCACAGATACGCAGTATTTT.

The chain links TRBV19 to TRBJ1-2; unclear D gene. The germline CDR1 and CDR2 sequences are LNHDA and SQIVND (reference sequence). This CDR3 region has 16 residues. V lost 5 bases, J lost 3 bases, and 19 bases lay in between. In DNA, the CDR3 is TGTGCCAGTAGTCCCACCCAGGTCCGGCAGGACTATGGCTACACCTTC. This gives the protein CASSPTQVRQDYGYTF.

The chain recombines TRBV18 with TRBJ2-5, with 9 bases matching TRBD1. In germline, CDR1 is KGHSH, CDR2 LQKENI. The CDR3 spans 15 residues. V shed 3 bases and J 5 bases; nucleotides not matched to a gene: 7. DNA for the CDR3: TGTGCCAGCTCACCTTCACAGGGGGCGGGTGAGACCCAGTACTTC. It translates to CASSPSQGAGETQYF.

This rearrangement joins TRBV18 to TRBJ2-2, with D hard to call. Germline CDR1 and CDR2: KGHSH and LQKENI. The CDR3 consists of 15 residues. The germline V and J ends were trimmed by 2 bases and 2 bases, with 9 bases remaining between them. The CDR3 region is CASSPRARNTGELFF. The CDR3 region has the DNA TGTGCCAGCTCACCAAGAGCTAGAAACACCGGGGAGCTGTTTTTT.

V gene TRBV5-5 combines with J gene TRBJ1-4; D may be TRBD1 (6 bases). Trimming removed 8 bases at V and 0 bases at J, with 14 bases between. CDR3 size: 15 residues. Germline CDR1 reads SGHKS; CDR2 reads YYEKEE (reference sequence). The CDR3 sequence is CASRGAFATNEKLFF. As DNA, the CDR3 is TGTGCCAGTCGGGGGGCGTTCGCAACTAATGAAAAACTGTTTTTT. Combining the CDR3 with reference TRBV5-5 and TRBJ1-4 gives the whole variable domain DAGVTQSPTHLIKTRGQQVTLRCSPISGHKSVSWYQQVLGQGPQFIFQYYEKEERGRGNFPDRFSARQFPNYSSELNVNALLLGDSALYLCASRGAFATNEKLFFGSGTQLSVL.

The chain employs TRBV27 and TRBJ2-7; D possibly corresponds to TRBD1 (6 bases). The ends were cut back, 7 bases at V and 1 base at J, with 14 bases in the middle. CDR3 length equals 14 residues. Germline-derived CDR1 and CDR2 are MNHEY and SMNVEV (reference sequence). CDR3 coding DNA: TGTGCCAGCAACAACAGGGTCAGTTCCTACGAGCAGTACTTC. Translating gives CASNNRVSSYEQYF.

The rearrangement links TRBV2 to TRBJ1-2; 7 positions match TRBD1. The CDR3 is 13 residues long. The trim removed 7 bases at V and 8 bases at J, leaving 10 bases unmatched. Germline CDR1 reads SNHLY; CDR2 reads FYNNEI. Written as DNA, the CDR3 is TGTGCCAGCACCCTTTCAGGGGGACGCGGCTACACCTTC. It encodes CASTLSGGRGYTF.

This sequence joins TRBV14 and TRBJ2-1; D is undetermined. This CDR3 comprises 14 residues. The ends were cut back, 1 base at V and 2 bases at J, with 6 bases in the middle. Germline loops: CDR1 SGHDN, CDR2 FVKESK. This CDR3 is CASSQGSAYNEQFF. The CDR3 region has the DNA TGTGCCAGCAGCCAAGGGTCGGCCTACAATGAGCAGTTCTTC.

The CDR3 coding sequence is TGCGCCAGCAGCCTACGACAAGGAGGCTCGGAGACCCAGTACTTC. Protein: CASSLRQGGSETQYF. The genes are TRBV5-1 and TRBJ2-5; the D gene is possibly TRBD2 (5 bases). Trimming took off 4 bases at V and 5 bases at J, with 18 bases between the two ends. CDR1 and CDR2 (germline): SGHRS, YFSETQ. CDR3 length: 15 residues.

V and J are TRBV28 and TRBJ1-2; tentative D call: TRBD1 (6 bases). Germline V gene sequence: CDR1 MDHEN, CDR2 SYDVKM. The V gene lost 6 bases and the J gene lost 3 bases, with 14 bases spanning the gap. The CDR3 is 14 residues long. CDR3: CASRGTPRHYGYTF. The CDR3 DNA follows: TGTGCCAGCAGGGGGACACCCCGTCACTATGGCTACACCTTC.

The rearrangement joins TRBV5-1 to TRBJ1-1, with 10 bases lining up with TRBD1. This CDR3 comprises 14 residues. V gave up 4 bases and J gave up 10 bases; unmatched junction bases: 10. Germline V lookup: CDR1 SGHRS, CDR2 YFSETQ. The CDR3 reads CASSLGQGGVGAFF. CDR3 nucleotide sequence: TGCGCCAGCAGCCTAGGACAGGGGGGAGTTGGAGCTTTCTTT.

The CDR3 is CASSLGSSGKGEQYF. CDR3 nucleotides: TGCGCCAGCAGCTTGGGGTCTAGCGGGAAGGGCGAGCAGTACTTC. This chain joins TRBV5-1 and TRBJ2-7, with TRBD2 identical over 9 bases. This CDR3 has 15 amino acids. Germline assignment: CDR1 SGHRS and CDR2 YFSETQ. Losses at the gene ends were 0 bases for V and 6 bases for J; bases not matched to a gene: 7.

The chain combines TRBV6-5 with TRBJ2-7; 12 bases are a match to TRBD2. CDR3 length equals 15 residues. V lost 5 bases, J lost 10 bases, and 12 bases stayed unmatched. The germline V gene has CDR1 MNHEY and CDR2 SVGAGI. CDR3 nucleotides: TGTGCCAGCAGTCTTGGGGGGACTAGCGGGCATGACCAGTACTTC. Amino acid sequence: CASSLGGTSGHDQYF.

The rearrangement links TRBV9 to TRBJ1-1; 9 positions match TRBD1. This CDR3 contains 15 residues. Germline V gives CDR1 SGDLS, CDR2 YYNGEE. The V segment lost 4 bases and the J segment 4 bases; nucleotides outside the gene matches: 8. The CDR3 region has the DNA TGTGCCAGCAGCTCTCACAGGGGGCCGGGCACTGAAGCTTTCTTT. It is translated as CASSSHRGPGTEAFF.

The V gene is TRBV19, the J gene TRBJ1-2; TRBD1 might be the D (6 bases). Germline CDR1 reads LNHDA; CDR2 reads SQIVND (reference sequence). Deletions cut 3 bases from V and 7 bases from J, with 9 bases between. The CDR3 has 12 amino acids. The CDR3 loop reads CASSIPDSGYTF. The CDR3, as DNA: TGTGCCAGTAGTATCCCGGACAGTGGCTACACCTTC. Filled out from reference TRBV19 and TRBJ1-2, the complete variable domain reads DGGITQSPKYLFRKEGQNVTLSCEQNLNHDAMYWYRQDPGQGLRLIYYSQIVNDFQKGDIAEGYSVSREKKESFPLTVTSAQKNPTAFYLCASSIPDSGYTFGSGTRLTVV.

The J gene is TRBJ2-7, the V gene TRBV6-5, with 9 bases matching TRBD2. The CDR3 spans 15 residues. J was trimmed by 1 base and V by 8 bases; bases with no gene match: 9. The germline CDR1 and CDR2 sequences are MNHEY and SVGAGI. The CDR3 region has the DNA TGTGCCAGCTCAGGAGGCGGGAGGGGGTCCTACGAGCAGTACTTC. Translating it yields CASSGGGRGSYEQYF.